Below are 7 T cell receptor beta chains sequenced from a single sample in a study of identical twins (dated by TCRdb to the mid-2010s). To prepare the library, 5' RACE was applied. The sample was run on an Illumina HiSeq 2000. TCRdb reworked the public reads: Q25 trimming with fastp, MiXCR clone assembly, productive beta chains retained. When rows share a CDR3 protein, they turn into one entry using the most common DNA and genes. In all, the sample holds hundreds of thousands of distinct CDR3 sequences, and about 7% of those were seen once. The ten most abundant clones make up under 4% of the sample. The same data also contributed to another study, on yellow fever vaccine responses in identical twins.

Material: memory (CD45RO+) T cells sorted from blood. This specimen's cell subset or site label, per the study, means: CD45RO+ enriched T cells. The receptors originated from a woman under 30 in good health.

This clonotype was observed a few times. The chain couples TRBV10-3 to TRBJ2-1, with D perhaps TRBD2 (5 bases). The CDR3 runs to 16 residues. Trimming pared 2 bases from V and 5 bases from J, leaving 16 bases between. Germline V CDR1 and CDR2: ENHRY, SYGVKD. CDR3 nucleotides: TGTGCCATCAGTGAGCGGGCGGGCGGAACCAACAATGAGCAGTTCTTC. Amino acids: CAISERAGGTNNEQFF.

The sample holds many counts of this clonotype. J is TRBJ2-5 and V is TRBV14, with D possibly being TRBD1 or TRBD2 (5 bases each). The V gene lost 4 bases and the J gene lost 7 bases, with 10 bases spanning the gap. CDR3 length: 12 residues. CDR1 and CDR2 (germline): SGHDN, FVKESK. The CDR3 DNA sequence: TGTGCCAGCAGCCGGGACCCACCGACCCAGTACTTC. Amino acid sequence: CASSRDPPTQYF.

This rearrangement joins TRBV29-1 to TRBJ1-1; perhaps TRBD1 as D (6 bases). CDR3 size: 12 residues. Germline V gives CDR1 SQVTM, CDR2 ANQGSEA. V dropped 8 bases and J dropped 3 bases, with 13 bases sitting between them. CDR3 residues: CSSGGGHTEAFF. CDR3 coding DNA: TGCAGCTCCGGAGGGGGGCACACTGAAGCTTTCTTT.

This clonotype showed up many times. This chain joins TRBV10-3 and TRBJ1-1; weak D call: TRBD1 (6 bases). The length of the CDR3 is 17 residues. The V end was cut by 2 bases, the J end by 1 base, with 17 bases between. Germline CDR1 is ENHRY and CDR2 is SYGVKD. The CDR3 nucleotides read TGTGCCATCAGTGAGCCCTCGGCGGCAGGGGAGAACACTGAAGCTTTCTTT. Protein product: CAISEPSAAGENTEAFF.

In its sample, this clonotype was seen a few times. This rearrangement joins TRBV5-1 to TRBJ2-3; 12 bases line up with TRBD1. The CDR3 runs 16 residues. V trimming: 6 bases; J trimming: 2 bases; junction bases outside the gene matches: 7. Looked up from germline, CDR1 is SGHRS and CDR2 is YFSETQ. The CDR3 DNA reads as TGCGCCAGCACCTCGGGACAGGGGGCGACCACAGATACGCAGTATTTT. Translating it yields CASTSGQGATTDTQYF. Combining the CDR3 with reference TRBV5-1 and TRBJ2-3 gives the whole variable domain KAGVTQTPRYLIKTRGQQVTLSCSPISGHRSVSWYQQTPGQGLQFLFEYFSETQRNKGNFPGRFSGRQFSNSRSEMNVSTLELGDSALYLCASTSGQGATTDTQYFGPGTRLTVL.

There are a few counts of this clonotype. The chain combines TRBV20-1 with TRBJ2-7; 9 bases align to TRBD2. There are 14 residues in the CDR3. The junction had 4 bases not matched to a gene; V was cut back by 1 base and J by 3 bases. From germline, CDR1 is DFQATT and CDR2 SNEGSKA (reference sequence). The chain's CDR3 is CSARGPSGNYEQYF. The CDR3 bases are TGCAGTGCTAGAGGGCCTAGCGGGAACTACGAGCAGTACTTC.

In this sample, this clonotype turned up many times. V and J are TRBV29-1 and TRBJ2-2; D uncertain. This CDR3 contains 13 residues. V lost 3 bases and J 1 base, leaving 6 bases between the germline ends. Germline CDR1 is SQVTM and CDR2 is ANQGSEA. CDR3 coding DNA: TGCAGCGTTGACGGCCAGAACACCGGGGAGCTGTTTTTT. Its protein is CSVDGQNTGELFF.